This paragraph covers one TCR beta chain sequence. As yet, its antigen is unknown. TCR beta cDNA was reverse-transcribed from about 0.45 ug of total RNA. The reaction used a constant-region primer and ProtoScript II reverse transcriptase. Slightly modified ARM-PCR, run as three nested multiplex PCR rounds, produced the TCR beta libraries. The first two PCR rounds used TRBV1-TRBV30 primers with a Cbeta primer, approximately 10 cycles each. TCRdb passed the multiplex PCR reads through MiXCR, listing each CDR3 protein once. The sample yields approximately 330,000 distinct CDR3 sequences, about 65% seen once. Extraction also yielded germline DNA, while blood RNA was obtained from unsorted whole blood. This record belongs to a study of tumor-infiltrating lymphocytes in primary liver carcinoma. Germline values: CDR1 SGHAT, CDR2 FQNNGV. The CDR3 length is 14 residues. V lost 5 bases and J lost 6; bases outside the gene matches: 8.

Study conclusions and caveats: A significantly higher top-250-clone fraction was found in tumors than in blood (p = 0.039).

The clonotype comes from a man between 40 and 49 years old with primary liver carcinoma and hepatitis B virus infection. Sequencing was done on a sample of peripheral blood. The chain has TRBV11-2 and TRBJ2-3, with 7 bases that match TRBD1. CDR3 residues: CASSGRTQGDTQYF. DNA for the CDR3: TGTGCCAGCAGCGGGAGAACACAGGGGGATACGCAGTATTTT. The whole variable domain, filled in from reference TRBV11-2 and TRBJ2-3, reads EAGVAQSPRYKIIEKRQSVAFWCNPISGHATLYWYQQILGQGPKLLIQFQNNGVVDDSQLPKDRFSAERLKGVDSTLKIQPAKLEDSAVYLCASSGRTQGDTQYFGPGTRLTVL.